These 29 T cell receptor beta chains were sequenced from one sample in a study of CD8 T cells in Susac syndrome. Random hexamers were used to reverse transcribe the RNA input (about 0.5 to 1 ug). TCRdb called the immunoSEQ multiplex PCR reads again in MiXCR, with one record for every CDR3 protein. There are approximately 160,000 distinct CDR3 sequences in the sample; roughly 92% occur only once, and around 0.1% lies in the top ten. The sequenced sample was CD4+ T cells from PBMCs. The source of these receptors is a human donor with multiple sclerosis.

The sample holds one count of this clonotype. The J gene is TRBJ1-1, the V gene TRBV16, with D unclear. Germline V CDR1 and CDR2: KGHSY, FQNENV. Deletions cut 0 bases from V and 4 bases from J, with 3 bases between. The CDR3 is 12 amino acids. CDR3 sequence: CASSQSGTEAFF. The CDR3 bases are TGTGCCAGCAGCCAATCTGGCACTGAAGCTTTCTTT.

V gene TRBV11-2 combines with J gene TRBJ2-5; TRBD2 agrees at 13 bases. V was clipped by 5 bases and J by 8 bases; unmatched bases: 8. CDR1 is SGHAT, CDR2 FQNNGV, per germline. The CDR3 runs 15 residues. CDR3 bases: TGTGCCAGCAGCGCGACTAGCGGGGGGTTCGGCACCCAGTACTTC. Translating it yields CASSATSGGFGTQYF. The whole variable domain, filled in from reference TRBV11-2 and TRBJ2-5, reads EAGVAQSPRYKIIEKRQSVAFWCNPISGHATLYWYQQILGQGPKLLIQFQNNGVVDDSQLPKDRFSAERLKGVDSTLKIQPAKLEDSAVYLCASSATSGGFGTQYFGPGTRLLVL.

This sequence joins TRBV3-1 and TRBJ1-2; 9 nucleotides match TRBD1. The germline V gene has CDR1 LGHDT and CDR2 YNNKEL (reference sequence). The CDR3 is 15 residues long. The trim removed 3 bases at V and 5 bases at J, leaving 7 bases unmatched. The CDR3 protein is CASSQRPGTGYGYTF. The CDR3, as DNA: TGTGCCAGCAGCCAGAGACCCGGGACAGGGTATGGCTACACCTTC.

This clonotype has just a few counts. V usage is TRBV5-6 and J usage is TRBJ1-2; 7 bases align to TRBD1. The CDR3 covers 13 residues. V was pared by 4 bases and J by 2 bases, with 2 bases of the junction left unmatched. The germline V gene has CDR1 SGHDT and CDR2 YYEEEE. The CDR3, as DNA: TGTGCCAGCAGCCAGGACAGGAACTATGGCTACACCTTC. Its translation: CASSQDRNYGYTF.

The sample holds one count of this clonotype. The V and J genes are TRBV24-1 and TRBJ2-2, with D perhaps TRBD1 (6 bases). Per the germline V gene, CDR1 is KGHDR and CDR2 is SFDVKD. Trimming cost V 5 bases and J 4 bases, with 13 bases left between them. The CDR3 loop spans 15 amino acids. CDR3 in DNA: TGTGCCACCAGTGGCGCAGACAGGACCACCGGGGAGCTGTTTTTT. It encodes CATSGADRTTGELFF.

The chain uses TRBV27 and TRBJ1-1; D remains ambiguous. The CDR3 loop spans 12 amino acids. Deletions cut 6 bases from V and 7 bases from J, with 12 bases between. Looked up from germline, CDR1 is MNHEY and CDR2 is SMNVEV (reference sequence). CDR3 nucleotide sequence: TGTGCCAGCAGCATTGACGGTTTTGAAGCTTTCTTT. Its protein is CASSIDGFEAFF.

CDR3 region: CASSPTPGYTEAFF. CDR3 in DNA: TGTGCCAGCAGCCCAACTCCCGGTTACACTGAAGCTTTCTTT. The chain is built from TRBV9 and TRBJ1-1; unclear D gene. Germline CDR1 SGDLS, CDR2 YYNGEE. V was shortened by 4 bases and J by 3 bases, with 13 bases between the two germline ends. This CDR3 has 14 amino acids.

The chain joins TRBV29-1 to TRBJ2-7; 7 bases are a match to TRBD1. The CDR3 runs 15 residues. Germline CDR1 reads SQVTM; CDR2 reads ANQGSEA. The V segment lost 4 bases and the J segment 0 bases; nucleotides outside the gene matches: 9. Here the CDR3 reads CSVGLGTAPSYEQYF. In nucleotides, the CDR3 is TGCAGCGTTGGACTGGGGACAGCTCCCTCCTACGAGCAGTACTTC.

The chain has TRBV20-1 and TRBJ1-4; D is unresolved. The V gene lost 2 bases and the J gene lost 8 bases, with 6 bases spanning the gap. The CDR3 contains 11 residues. Per germline, CDR1 DFQATT and CDR2 SNEGSKA (reference sequence). As DNA, the CDR3 is TGCAGTGCTAGAATAAGAGAAAAACTGTTTTTT. Its protein is CSARIREKLFF.

V and J are TRBV4-1 and TRBJ1-1; D unclear. Germline-derived CDR1 and CDR2 are MGHRA and YSYEKL. Trimming cost V 7 bases and J 3 bases, with 9 bases left between them. The CDR3 length is 12 residues. Here the CDR3 DNA reads TGCGCCAGCAACCCACCGGACACTGAAGCTTTCTTT. Its translation: CASNPPDTEAFF.

This clonotype was observed a single time. The chain combines TRBV27 with TRBJ1-1; D remains unclear. This CDR3 spans 13 amino acids. Germline values: CDR1 MNHEY, CDR2 SMNVEV (reference sequence). V lost 6 bases and J 4 bases, leaving 12 bases between the germline ends. Written as DNA, the CDR3 is TGTGCCAGCAGCCCATGGGTGGGCACTGAAGCTTTCTTT. It translates to CASSPWVGTEAFF.

The genes are TRBV27 and TRBJ1-5, with a tentative D call TRBD1 (5 bases). The V end was cut by 2 bases, the J end by 5 bases, with 7 bases between. CDR1 is MNHEY and CDR2 is SMNVEV in the germline V gene (reference sequence). The CDR3 sequence is 13 residues long. The CDR3 coding sequence is TGTGCCAGCAGTTTACAACAGGATCAGCCCCAGCATTTT. This gives the protein CASSLQQDQPQHF.

The CDR3 loop is CASSPLSRDRGLLSSYEQYF. CDR3 nucleotide sequence: TGTGCCAGCAGCCCGCTTTCACGGGACAGGGGACTCCTGAGCTCCTACGAGCAGTACTTC. This chain uses TRBV11-2 with TRBJ2-7; 10 bases fit TRBD1. Germline V gene lookup returns CDR1 SGHAT and CDR2 FQNNGV. J lost 0 bases, V lost 5 bases, and 19 bases had no gene match. This CDR3 comprises 20 residues.

This rearrangement joins TRBV29-1 to TRBJ2-5; no firm D call. Trimming shortened V by 6 bases and J by 5 bases, and 10 bases separated the two germline ends. The CDR3 consists of 11 residues. Germline V gene sequence: CDR1 SQVTM, CDR2 ANQGSEA. This chain's CDR3 is CSVGPRETQYF. The CDR3 nucleotides are TGCAGCGTGGGCCCTAGGGAGACCCAGTACTTC.

The rearrangement links TRBV18 to TRBJ2-7; 8 bases fit TRBD1. Germline-derived CDR1 and CDR2 are KGHSH and LQKENI. This CDR3 contains 15 residues. J lost 6 bases, V lost 1 base, and 8 bases had no gene match. The CDR3 DNA reads TGTGCCAGCTCACCACAAACCACCGGACAGGGCGAGCAGTACTTC. It specifies CASSPQTTGQGEQYF.

This clonotype was picked up one time. The J gene is TRBJ2-4, the V gene TRBV5-1; D call uncertain. The CDR3 loop spans 13 amino acids. Between the trimmed V and J ends, which lost 3 bases and 1 base, there was a span of 5 bases. Germline values: CDR1 SGHRS, CDR2 YFSETQ. The CDR3 here is CASSSDAKNIQYF. Here the CDR3 DNA reads TGCGCCAGCAGCTCCGATGCCAAAAACATTCAGTACTTC. Looking up the rest from reference TRBV5-1 and TRBJ2-4 gives the full variable domain: KAGVTQTPRYLIKTRGQQVTLSCSPISGHRSVSWYQQTPGQGLQFLFEYFSETQRNKGNFPGRFSGRQFSNSRSEMNVSTLELGDSALYLCASSSDAKNIQYFGAGTRLSVL.

This chain connects TRBV5-1 to TRBJ2-6, with 7 nucleotides matching TRBD1. J lost 0 bases, V lost 0 bases, and 3 bases had no gene match. The germline V gene encodes CDR1 SGHRS and CDR2 YFSETQ. This CDR3 comprises 17 residues. The CDR3 coding sequence is TGCGCCAGCAGCTTGGCGGGACAGATCTCTGGGGCCAACGTCCTGACTTTC. It specifies CASSLAGQISGANVLTF. The full variable domain, rest sourced from reference TRBV5-1 and TRBJ2-6, is KAGVTQTPRYLIKTRGQQVTLSCSPISGHRSVSWYQQTPGQGLQFLFEYFSETQRNKGNFPGRFSGRQFSNSRSEMNVSTLELGDSALYLCASSLAGQISGANVLTFGAGSRLTVL.

The CDR3 DNA sequence: TGCGCCAGCAGTACCGACAGGGCTAATGAAAAACTGTTTTTT. This encodes CASSTDRANEKLFF. The chain links TRBV10-1 to TRBJ1-4; 7 nucleotides align to TRBD1. CDR1 is WNHNN, CDR2 SYGVQD, per germline (reference sequence). The length of the CDR3 is 14 residues. Losses at the gene ends were 5 bases for V and 3 bases for J; bases not matched to a gene: 3.

V is TRBV2 and J is TRBJ2-4; D gene ambiguous. There are 13 residues in the CDR3. The V and J ends lost 7 bases and 0 bases respectively, with 7 bases between them. Germline V gene lookup returns CDR1 SNHLY and CDR2 FYNNEI. CDR3 loop: CASTLIAKNIQYF. As DNA, the CDR3 is TGTGCCAGCACACTGATAGCCAAAAACATTCAGTACTTC.

CDR3 coding DNA: TGTGCCAGCAGCCAAGAGGGGGGCAGGGGGCCGGGTGAAGCTTTCTTT. Translated: CASSQEGGRGPGEAFF. V gene TRBV3-1 combines with J gene TRBJ1-1, with 8 bases lining up with TRBD1. The CDR3 has 16 amino acids. Germline lookup yields CDR1 LGHDT and CDR2 YNNKEL (reference sequence). The trim removed 0 bases at V and 7 bases at J, leaving 10 bases unmatched.

The V and J genes are TRBV3-1 and TRBJ1-5; TRBD1 is a possible D gene (5 bases). Trimming removed 4 bases at V and 7 bases at J, with 14 bases between. CDR3 size: 14 residues. Looked up from germline, CDR1 is LGHDT and CDR2 is YNNKEL (reference sequence). DNA for the CDR3: TGTGCCAGCAGCCTGGGACGGGAGAACCAGCCCCAGCATTTT. The encoded protein is CASSLGRENQPQHF.

The V gene is TRBV3-1, the J gene TRBJ2-3; 9 bases fit TRBD1. J was trimmed by 4 bases and V by 2 bases; bases with no gene match: 4. Per the germline V gene, CDR1 is LGHDT and CDR2 is YNNKEL (reference sequence). CDR3 length: 15 residues. The DNA for the CDR3 is TGTGCCAGCAGCCAAAATACAGGGGGCGCAGATACGCAGTATTTT. Translation: CASSQNTGGADTQYF.

The chain is built from TRBV27 and TRBJ2-3, with 12 bases matching TRBD2. J gave up 3 bases and V 1 base, and 8 bases lay outside the gene matches. The CDR3 is 18 amino acids. The germline V gene has CDR1 MNHEY and CDR2 SMNVEV (reference sequence). The CDR3 region is CASSLWASGRAGTDTQYF. The CDR3 bases are TGTGCCAGCAGTTTATGGGCTAGCGGGAGGGCCGGGACAGATACGCAGTATTTT.

The chain couples TRBV2 to TRBJ1-3, with a tentative D call TRBD1 (5 bases). Germline CDR1 is SNHLY and CDR2 is FYNNEI. CDR3 size: 13 residues. V was pared by 4 bases and J by 4 bases, with 8 bases between. This CDR3 is CASSAAGGNTIYF. The CDR3 bases are TGTGCCAGCAGTGCGGCAGGGGGAAACACCATATATTTT.

The chain has TRBV12-3 or TRBV12-4 and TRBJ2-2; TRBD2 matches 9 bases. This CDR3 region has 15 residues. Germline trimming cut 5 bases from V and 1 base from J; bases unmatched to any gene: 2. The CDR3 DNA follows: TGTGCCAGCAGTCCGACTAGCGGGAACACCGGGGAGCTGTTTTTT. Its protein product is CASSPTSGNTGELFF.

V is TRBV19 and J is TRBJ2-2; D might be TRBD1 (5 bases). This CDR3 comprises 14 residues. Trimming shortened V by 7 bases and J by 1 base, and 10 bases separated the two germline ends. The germline gives CDR1 LNHDA, CDR2 SQIVND (reference sequence). CDR3 in amino acids: CASTRQKNTGELFF. The CDR3 DNA sequence: TGTGCCAGTACCCGACAGAAGAACACCGGGGAGCTGTTTTTT.

The chain joins TRBV19 to TRBJ2-3; 8 nucleotides align to TRBD1. CDR1 and CDR2 from the germline V gene are LNHDA and SQIVND (reference sequence). V dropped 8 bases and J dropped 2; count of bases not matched to a gene: 3. The CDR3 totals 13 residues. This CDR3 is CASEGQDTDTQYF. The CDR3 DNA follows: TGTGCCAGTGAGGGACAGGACACAGATACGCAGTATTTT.

The V and J genes are TRBV12-3 or TRBV12-4 and TRBJ2-7; TRBD2 aligns across 7 bases. The CDR3 length is 14 residues. J lost 4 bases, V lost 3 bases, and 6 bases had no gene match. This CDR3 reads CASSFSGYRYEQYF. In DNA form, the CDR3 reads TGTGCCAGCAGTTTTAGCGGGTATAGGTACGAGCAGTACTTC.

The genes are TRBV5-1 and TRBJ1-4; D gene uncertain. The CDR3 length is 12 residues. CDR1 and CDR2 from the germline V gene are SGHRS and YFSETQ. V gave up 0 bases and J gave up 8 bases, with 5 bases separating them. Here the CDR3 reads CASSLVGEKLFF. As DNA, the CDR3 is TGCGCCAGCAGCTTGGTTGGGGAAAAACTGTTTTTT.